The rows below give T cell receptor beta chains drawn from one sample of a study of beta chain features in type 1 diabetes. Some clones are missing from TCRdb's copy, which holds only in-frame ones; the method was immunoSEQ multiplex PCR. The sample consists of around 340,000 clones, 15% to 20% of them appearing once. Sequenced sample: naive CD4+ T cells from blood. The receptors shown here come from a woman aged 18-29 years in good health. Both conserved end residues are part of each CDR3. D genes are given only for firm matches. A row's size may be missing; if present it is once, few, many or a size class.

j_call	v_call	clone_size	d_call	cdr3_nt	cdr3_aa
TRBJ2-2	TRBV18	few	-	TGTGCCAGCTCACCATCCTCCTACACCGGGGAGCTGTTTTTT	CASSPSSYTGELFF
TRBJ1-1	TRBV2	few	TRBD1	TGTGCCAGTACCGGGACAGGGAACACTGAAGCTTTCTTT	CASTGTGNTEAFF
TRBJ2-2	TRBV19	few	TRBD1	TGTGCCAGTAGACAGGGGGCGAACACCGGGGAGCTGTTTTTT	CASRQGANTGELFF
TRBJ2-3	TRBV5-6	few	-	TGTGCCAGCAGCTTGGGAGGGCAAGATACGCAGTATTTT	CASSLGGQDTQYF
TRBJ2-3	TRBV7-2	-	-	TGTGCCAGCAGCTTCCCTGGAGCGTATACGCAGTATTTT	CASSFPGAYTQYF
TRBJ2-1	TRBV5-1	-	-	TGCGCCAGCAGCTTAACCACCGGGAATGAGCAGTTCTTC	CASSLTTGNEQFF
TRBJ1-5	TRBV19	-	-	TGTGCCAGTAGTGACCAGGGTGGGTACAGCAATCAGCCCCAGCATTTT	CASSDQGGYSNQPQHF
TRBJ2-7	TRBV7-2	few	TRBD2	TGTGCCAGCAGCTCGCGGACTAGCGGGGGTTACGAGCAGTACTTC	CASSSRTSGGYEQYF
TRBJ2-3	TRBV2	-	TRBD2	TGTGCCAGCAGGCCCCTAGCGGGGGGGCCAGATACGCAGTATTTT	CASRPLAGGPDTQYF
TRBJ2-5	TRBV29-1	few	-	TGCAGCGTTGACTTCCAAGAGACCCAGTACTTC	CSVDFQETQYF
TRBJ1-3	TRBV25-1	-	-	TGTGCCAGCAGTGAACATTCGGGAACTGGAAACACCATATATTTT	CASSEHSGTGNTIYF
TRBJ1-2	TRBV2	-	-	TGTGCCAGCAGTCTTCAGGGTAGCTATGGCTACACCTTC	CASSLQGSYGYTF
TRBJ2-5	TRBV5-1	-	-	TGCGCCAGCAGTTCCGGGACACTCCAAGAGACCCAGTACTTC	CASSSGTLQETQYF
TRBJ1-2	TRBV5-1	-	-	TGCGCCAGCAGCTCGACTTTGCCCTCCTATGGCTACACCTTC	CASSSTLPSYGYTF
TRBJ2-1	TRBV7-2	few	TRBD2	TGTGCCAGCAGCGCCCGAGGAAAGGGCGGGGGATCCTACAATGAGCAGTTCTTC	CASSARGKGGGSYNEQFF
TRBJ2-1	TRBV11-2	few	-	TGTGCCGCTCGCGGGGGCTACGGGGCCCTATACAATGAGCAGTTCTTC	CAARGGYGALYNEQFF
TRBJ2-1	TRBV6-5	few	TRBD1	TGTGCCAGCAGGACCACAGGGGGCGCGGGGAATGAGCAGTTCTTC	CASRTTGGAGNEQFF
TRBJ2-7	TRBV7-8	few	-	TGTGCCAGCAGCTTCCTCGGTTACGAGCAGTACTTC	CASSFLGYEQYF
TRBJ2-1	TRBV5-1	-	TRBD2	TGCGCCAGCATCAGGAGCGGGGGGGTCATTGGTGAGCAGTTCTTC	CASIRSGGVIGEQFF
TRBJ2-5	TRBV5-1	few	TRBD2	TGCGCCAGCAGCTGGGAGACTAGCGGGAGGTTTGCGGCCCAGTACTTC	CASSWETSGRFAAQYF
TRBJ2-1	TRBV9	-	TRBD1	TGTGCCAGCAGCGTAGGGTCGTCAGGGGGTCTATTCTTC	CASSVGSSGGLFF
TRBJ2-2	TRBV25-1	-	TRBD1	TGTGCCAGCAGCGCCCCAGGGGGCAGCGGGGAGCTGTTTTTT	CASSAPGGSGELFF
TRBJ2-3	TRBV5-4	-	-	TGTGCCAGCAGCTTCGGCGGGGTTCCCACAGATACGCAGTATTTT	CASSFGGVPTDTQYF
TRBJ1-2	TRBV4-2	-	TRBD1	TGTGCCAGCAGCCAAGGGGGGACAGTGAAGTCCAACTATGGCTACACCTTC	CASSQGGTVKSNYGYTF
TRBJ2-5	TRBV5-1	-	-	TGCGCCAGCAGCTTGAATAGCGTAGGGGAGACCCAGTACTTC	CASSLNSVGETQYF
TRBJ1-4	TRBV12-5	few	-	TGTGCTAGTGGTCCAGGGGATGAAAAACTGTTTTTT	CASGPGDEKLFF
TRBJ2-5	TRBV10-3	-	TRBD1	TGTGCCACAAGAGGACAGGAAGAGACCCAGTACTTC	CATRGQEETQYF
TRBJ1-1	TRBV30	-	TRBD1	TGTGCCTGGAGTCCACGGGACAGACCCTTGAACACTGAAGCTTTCTTT	CAWSPRDRPLNTEAFF
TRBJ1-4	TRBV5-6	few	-	TGTGCCAGCAGCGACGGGAATGAAAAACTGTTTTTT	CASSDGNEKLFF
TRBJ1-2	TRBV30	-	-	TGTGCCTGGAGTCGAAGGCAGGGATCGTCTGGCTACACCTTC	CAWSRRQGSSGYTF
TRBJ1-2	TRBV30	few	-	TGTGCCTGGAGTGTCCTAACAGGGTCGATTCCCTATGGCTACACCTTC	CAWSVLTGSIPYGYTF
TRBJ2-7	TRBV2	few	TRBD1	TGTGCCAGCTTTGACAGGGCAGAAGGCGAGCAGTACTTC	CASFDRAEGEQYF
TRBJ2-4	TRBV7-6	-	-	TGTGCCAGCAGCCCTTCTGACAGGAACATTCAGTACTTC	CASSPSDRNIQYF
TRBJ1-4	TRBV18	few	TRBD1	TGTGCCAGCTCATCGCAGGGGGTTGATGAAAAACTGTTTTTT	CASSSQGVDEKLFF
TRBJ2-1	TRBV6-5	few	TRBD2	TGTGCCAGCAGTTATCGGGGGGAATCGTGGAATGAGCAGTTCTTC	CASSYRGESWNEQFF
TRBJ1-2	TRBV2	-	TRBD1	TGTGCCAGCCTGGGGACAGGCGACTATGGCTACACCTTC	CASLGTGDYGYTF
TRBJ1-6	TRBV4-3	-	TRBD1	TGCGCCAGCAGCCCGGGGACAGCCTTGAATTCACCCCTCCACTTT	CASSPGTALNSPLHF
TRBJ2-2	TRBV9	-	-	TGTGCCAGCAGGGTAGGCGGCACCGGGGAGCTGTTTTTT	CASRVGGTGELFF
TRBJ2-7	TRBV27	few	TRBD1	TGTGCCAGCCACAGACTCTCCGGGACAGAACCCTACGAGCAGTACTTC	CASHRLSGTEPYEQYF
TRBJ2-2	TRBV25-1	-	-	TGTGCCAGCAGTGGAAGGCTGGGCATCGGGGAGCTGTTTTTT	CASSGRLGIGELFF
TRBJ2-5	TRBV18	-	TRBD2	TGTGCCAGCTCACCCGGACTAGCGGGATTGAAGACCCAGTACTTC	CASSPGLAGLKTQYF
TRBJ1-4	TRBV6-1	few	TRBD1	TGTGCCAGCAGTGAATCTGGGACAGTGATTGAAAAACTGTTTTTT	CASSESGTVIEKLFF
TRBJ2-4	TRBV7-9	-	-	TGTGCCAGCAGCTTTAACGTATCCAGGGGAGGGATTCAGTACTTC	CASSFNVSRGGIQYF
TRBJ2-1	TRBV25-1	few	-	TGTGCCAGCAGTGAATTGGCTAGTTCTTTTAATGAGCAGTTCTTC	CASSELASSFNEQFF
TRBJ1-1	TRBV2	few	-	TGTGCCAGCAGTGAAGAGGGGATCGCCGAGCTGGCTTTCTTT	CASSEEGIAELAFF
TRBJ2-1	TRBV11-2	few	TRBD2	TGTGCCAGCAGCTTCCGGGAGGGCTACAATGAGCAGTTCTTC	CASSFREGYNEQFF
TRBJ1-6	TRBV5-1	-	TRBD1	TGCGCCAGCAGCCTACCGGACAGGGCAGCCTCACCCCTCCACTTT	CASSLPDRAASPLHF
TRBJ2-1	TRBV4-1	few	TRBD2	TGCGCCAGCAGCCAAGTAGCGGGGGGCCTCAATGAGCAGTTCTTC	CASSQVAGGLNEQFF
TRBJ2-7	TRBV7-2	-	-	TGTGCCAGCAGCCAAGGGGGTACACTGGCTACCTACGAGCAGTACTTC	CASSQGGTLATYEQYF
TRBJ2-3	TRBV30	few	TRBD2	TGTGCCTGGAGTGTGGTCGGGGGGATGGATACGCAGTATTTT	CAWSVVGGMDTQYF
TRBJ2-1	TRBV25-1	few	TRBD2	TGTGCCAGCAGTGGAGCGGGAGAATACAATGAGCAGTTCTTC	CASSGAGEYNEQFF
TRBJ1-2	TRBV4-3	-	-	TGCGCCAGCAGCCAAGATCGAACAGGGCTATACGGCTACACCTTC	CASSQDRTGLYGYTF
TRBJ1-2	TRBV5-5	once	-	TGTGCCAGCAGCTCCTACTATGGCTACACCTTC	CASSSYYGYTF
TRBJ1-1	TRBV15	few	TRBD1	TGTGCCACCAGCCCTGACAGGGACACTGAAGCTTTCTTT	CATSPDRDTEAFF
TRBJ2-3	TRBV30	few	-	TGTGCCTGGAGTGACGACCCAGGCCCATCCGCAGATACGCAGTATTTT	CAWSDDPGPSADTQYF
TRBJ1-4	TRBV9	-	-	TGTGCCAGCAGCTCAGAAAGGTGGCGGGGGTCTGAAAAACTGTTTTTT	CASSSERWRGSEKLFF
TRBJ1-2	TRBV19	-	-	TGTGCCAGTACAGGGGCGAACTATGGCTACACCTTC	CASTGANYGYTF
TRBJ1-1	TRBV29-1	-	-	TGCAGCGTCAAAAGGACTGCCATGAACACTGAAGCTTTCTTT	CSVKRTAMNTEAFF
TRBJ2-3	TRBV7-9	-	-	TGTGCCAGCAGCTGGGGGGAACCAGATACGCAGTATTTT	CASSWGEPDTQYF
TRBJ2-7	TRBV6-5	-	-	TGTGCCAGCAGGTCCGGGACATTTGAGCAGTACTTC	CASRSGTFEQYF